Described below is a single T cell receptor beta chain sequence and its context. The CDR3 is 15 residues long. Trimming took 0 bases from V and 6 from J; bases not matched to a gene: 9. Germline V gene lookup returns CDR1 SGHRS and CDR2 YFSETQ. Multiple geographically separated regions of the hepatocellular carcinoma nodule were sampled separately. Generated by immunoSEQ multiplex PCR, the TCRdb table keeps only in-frame clones and is missing some. This sample has roughly 2,700 clones, with about 64% found just once. This entry is derived from a study of intratumoral heterogeneity in liver cancer. This material consisted of tumor tissue, taken before any cancer treatment. This sequence joins TRBV5-1 and TRBJ2-7, with 7 bases lining up with TRBD1. The receptor was isolated from a woman in her 70s with hepatocellular carcinoma. The CDR3 coding sequence is TGCGCCAGCAGCTTGGGTGGGACAGAGCGTTCCGAGCAGTACTTC. Its protein product is CASSLGGTERSEQYF.